These 25 T cell receptor beta chains were all obtained from the same sample, sequenced in a study of T cells expressing NK-cell markers. From the 5' RACE reads, TCRdb lists one entry per CDR3 protein and no DNA. The sample data list tens of thousands of distinct CDR3 sequences. The sequencing sample was made of blood T cells: a sorted CD56 or NKG2C T cell subset, CD4+ or CD8+ T cells, or bulk PBMC T cells (not recorded which). These receptors came from a man aged 18 to 69 in good health.

This rearrangement joins TRBV27 to TRBJ1-1; there is no DNA to check the TCRdb D call of TRBD1. Germline V CDR1 and CDR2: MNHEY, SMNVEV (reference sequence). CDR3 length: 14 amino acids. The CDR3 loop is CASSGTGGLTEAFF.

The rearrangement links TRBV15 to TRBJ2-1. Looked up from germline, CDR1 is LNHNV and CDR2 is YYDKDF (reference sequence). The CDR3 contains 15 residues. CDR3 sequence reads: CATSREGTSYNEQFF.

V usage is TRBV6-5 and J usage is TRBJ2-7; TCRdb reports TRBD2, a call that lacks DNA to check it against. This CDR3 region has 18 residues. CDR1 is MNHEY and CDR2 is SVGAGI in the germline V gene. The CDR3 is CASSYSSMASGTAYEQYF.

The V gene is TRBV12-3 or TRBV12-4, the J gene TRBJ2-1; the D call of TRBD2 rests on TCRdb alone, since no DNA is present to check it. This CDR3 contains 15 residues. The CDR3 is CASRILAGGGDEQFF.

J is TRBJ2-1 and V is TRBV12-3 or TRBV12-4; TCRdb returns TRBD1, unconfirmable since there is no DNA. The CDR3 has 16 residues. The CDR3 sequence is CASSPGTGILGNEQFF.

The genes are TRBV6-1 and TRBJ2-1. Germline values: CDR1 MNHNS, CDR2 SASEGT. CDR3 size: 14 residues. CDR3 residues: CASSEKYRDNEQFF.

The chain carries TRBV11-2 and TRBJ2-5. Germline V gives CDR1 SGHAT, CDR2 FQNNGV. The CDR3 sequence is 13 residues long. CDR3 in amino acids: CASSLGQYETQYF.

The chain links TRBV2 to TRBJ1-1. Germline CDR1 is SNHLY and CDR2 is FYNNEI. The CDR3 runs 11 residues. The CDR3 sequence: CASSDFTEAFF.

J is TRBJ2-3 and V is TRBV4-1. Germline V lookup: CDR1 MGHRA, CDR2 YSYEKL. CDR3 length equals 14 residues. CDR3 sequence: CASSQDGGFYTQYF.

The chain combines TRBV28 with TRBJ2-3; TCRdb proposes TRBD1, but this gene call is untestable without DNA. The CDR3 extends over 12 amino acids. Germline CDR1 reads MDHEN; CDR2 reads SYDVKM. The CDR3 reads CASSSHGGTQYF.

The chain couples TRBV5-1 to TRBJ2-4. Germline CDR1 reads SGHRS; CDR2 reads YFSETQ. The CDR3 spans 14 residues. The CDR3 loop is CASSLAWLGDIQYF.

The chain employs TRBV2 and TRBJ2-6; TCRdb's D call, TRBD1, is unchecked because there is no DNA. CDR1 is SNHLY and CDR2 is FYNNEI in the germline V gene. This CDR3 comprises 22 residues. CDR3 sequence: CASSERGGRAVLALSGANVLTF.

V and J are TRBV3-1 and TRBJ1-1; TCRdb names TRBD1, which stays unverified in the absence of DNA. The germline CDR1 and CDR2 sequences are LGHDT and YNNKEL (reference sequence). The CDR3 consists of 15 residues. The CDR3: CASSQVIPVGTEAFF.

The CDR3 reads CASSLQGAKSEQYF. The rearrangement uses TRBV5-1 and TRBJ2-7; TCRdb calls TRBD1, which cannot be checked without DNA. CDR1 SGHRS and CDR2 YFSETQ come from the germline V gene. The CDR3 length is 14 residues. The variable domain in full, with the rest retrieved from reference TRBV5-1 and TRBJ2-7, is KAGVTQTPRYLIKTRGQQVTLSCSPISGHRSVSWYQQTPGQGLQFLFEYFSETQRNKGNFPGRFSGRQFSNSRSEMNVSTLELGDSALYLCASSLQGAKSEQYFGPGTRLTVT.

The chain recombines TRBV21-1 with TRBJ1-1; TCRdb's D call of TRBD1 is untestable without DNA. TRBV21-1 is classified as a pseudogene. The CDR3 has 16 residues. CDR3 amino acids: CASSNGRGYANTEAFF.

The chain joins TRBV4-3 to TRBJ2-3; TCRdb indicates TRBD1, and absent DNA this call remains unverified. Germline V gene sequence: CDR1 LGHNA, CDR2 YSLEER. This CDR3 has 16 residues. The CDR3 spells CASSQDRQGSADTQYF.

V and J are TRBV5-1 and TRBJ2-2; TCRdb gives TRBD1 as the D gene, but with no DNA this cannot be confirmed. From germline, CDR1 is SGHRS and CDR2 YFSETQ. The CDR3 contains 15 residues. The CDR3 is CASSRRQGNTGELFF.

The genes are TRBV7-2 and TRBJ2-2. This CDR3 is built from 16 residues. Germline V gene lookup returns CDR1 SGHTA and CDR2 FQGNSA. The CDR3 sequence is CASSLEQRTNTGELFF.

V is TRBV11-3 and J is TRBJ1-1. CDR1 is SGHNT and CDR2 is YENEEA in the germline V gene. This CDR3 is 13 amino acids long. The CDR3 reads CASSWDWNTEAFF.

The rearrangement links TRBV30 to TRBJ1-6. CDR1 and CDR2 from the germline V gene are GTSNPN and SVGIG (reference sequence). This CDR3 spans 11 amino acids. The CDR3 sequence: CACSGSDPLHF.

The chain couples TRBV12-3 or TRBV12-4 to TRBJ2-5; absent DNA, TCRdb's TRBD1 call cannot be checked. This CDR3 spans 13 amino acids. The CDR3 protein is CASFSGQGITQYF.

The chain couples TRBV5-6 to TRBJ2-1; TCRdb proposes TRBD1, but this gene call is untestable without DNA. Germline V gives CDR1 SGHDT, CDR2 YYEEEE. The CDR3 spans 12 residues. Here the CDR3 reads CASFRDYNEQFF. The full variable domain, in which reference TRBV5-6 and TRBJ2-1 provide the parts outside the CDR3, is DAGVTQSPTHLIKTRGQQVTLRCSPKSGHDTVSWYQQALGQGPQFIFQYYEEEERQRGNFPDRFSGHQFPNYSSELNVNALLLGDSALYLCASFRDYNEQFFGPGTRLTVL.

The rearrangement links TRBV3-1 to TRBJ2-1; the TCRdb call, TRBD2, lacks DNA for checking. Per the germline V gene, CDR1 is LGHDT and CDR2 is YNNKEL (reference sequence). The CDR3 is made up of 15 amino acids. This CDR3 is CASSLLAGGPSEQFF.

The CDR3 loop is CSAVDRGPRSSYEQYF. J is TRBJ2-7 and V is TRBV20-1; lacking DNA, the TRBD1 call made by TCRdb goes unchecked. CDR1 DFQATT and CDR2 SNEGSKA come from the germline V gene (reference sequence). CDR3 length: 16 amino acids.

The chain recombines TRBV2 with TRBJ2-7; TCRdb indicates TRBD2, and absent DNA this call remains unverified. The CDR3 spans 11 residues. Looked up from germline, CDR1 is SNHLY and CDR2 is FYNNEI. The CDR3 spells CASGTTYEQYF.